This T cell receptor (beta chain) is from a study of T cells in Graves' hyperthyroidism and ophthalmopathy. Study-wide results and limits: Onset of ophthalmopathy came a median about 6.5 months after the model predicted it. In blood, most of the thyroid clonotypes expanded above 0.001 were also present.

A remark on this clonotype: Its cognate antigen is unknown. An end of the junction differs from the germline gene, which may be a read error.

The study excluded patients with uncontrolled infection, other autoimmune disease, pregnancy or lactation. PBMCs came from 9 to 10 ml fresh peripheral blood. This CDR3 is built from 15 residues. Germline lookup yields CDR1 ENHRY and CDR2 SYGVKD. Amplification of TCR beta CDR3 regions used RNA as the template. In the first-round RT-PCR of the TCR CDR3, the HTBI primer set was used. TCRdb redid the calling of the multiplex PCR reads with MiXCR, one entry per CDR3 protein. The sample yields about 760,000 distinct CDR3 sequences, under 45% seen once. The chain links TRBV10-3 to TRBJ2-2; D is uncertain. The material sequenced was blood. This sequence originates from a middle-aged woman with Graves' hyperthyroidism. CDR3 sequence (DNA): TGTGCCAGCAGTTCCAAGGGTCCTTTCCCCGGGGAGCTGTTTTTT. Translation: CASSSKGPFPGELFF.